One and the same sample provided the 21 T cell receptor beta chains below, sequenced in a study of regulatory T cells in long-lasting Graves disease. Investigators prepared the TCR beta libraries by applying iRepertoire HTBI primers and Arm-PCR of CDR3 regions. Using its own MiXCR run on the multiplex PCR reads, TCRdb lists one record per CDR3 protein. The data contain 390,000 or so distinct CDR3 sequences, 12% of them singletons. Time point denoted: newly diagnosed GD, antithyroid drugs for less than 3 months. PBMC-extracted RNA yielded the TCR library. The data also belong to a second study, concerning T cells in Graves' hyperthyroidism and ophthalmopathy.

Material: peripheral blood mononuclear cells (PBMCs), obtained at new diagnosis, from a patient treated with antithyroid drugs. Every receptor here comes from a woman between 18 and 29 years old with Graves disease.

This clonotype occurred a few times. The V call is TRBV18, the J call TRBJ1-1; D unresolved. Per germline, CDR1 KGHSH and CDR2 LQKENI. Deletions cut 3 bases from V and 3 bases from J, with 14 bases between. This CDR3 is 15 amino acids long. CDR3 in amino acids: CASSPSEGIDTEAFF. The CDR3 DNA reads TGTGCCAGCTCACCTAGCGAAGGGATAGACACTGAAGCTTTCTTT.

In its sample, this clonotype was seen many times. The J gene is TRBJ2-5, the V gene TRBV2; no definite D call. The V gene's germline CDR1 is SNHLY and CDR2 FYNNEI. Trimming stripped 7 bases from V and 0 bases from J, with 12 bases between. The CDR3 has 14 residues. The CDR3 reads CASKFGRDQETQYF. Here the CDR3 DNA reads TGTGCCAGCAAGTTTGGTAGGGACCAAGAGACCCAGTACTTC.

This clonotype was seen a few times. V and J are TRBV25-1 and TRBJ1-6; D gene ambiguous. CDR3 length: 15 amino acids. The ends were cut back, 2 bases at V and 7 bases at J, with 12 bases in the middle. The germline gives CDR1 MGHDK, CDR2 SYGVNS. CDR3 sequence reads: CASSERTPWNSPLHF. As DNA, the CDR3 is TGTGCCAGCAGTGAAAGGACGCCCTGGAATTCACCCCTCCACTTT.

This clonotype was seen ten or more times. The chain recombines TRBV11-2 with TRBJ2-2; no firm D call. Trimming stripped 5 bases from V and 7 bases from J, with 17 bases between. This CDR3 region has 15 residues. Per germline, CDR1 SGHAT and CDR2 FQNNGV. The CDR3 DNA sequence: TGTGCCAGCAGCCCCCTCCTAGGCGGTGACGGGGAGCTGTTTTTT. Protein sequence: CASSPLLGGDGELFF.

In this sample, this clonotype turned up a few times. The CDR3 loop is CASSQWRRENLHF. The DNA of the CDR3 is TGCGCCAGCAGCCAGTGGCGCAGGGAGAATCTCCACTTT. This chain uses TRBV4-1 with TRBJ1-6, with a tentative D call TRBD1 (5 bases). Germline lookup yields CDR1 MGHRA and CDR2 YSYEKL. The CDR3 is 13 amino acids. The V end was cut by 3 bases, the J end by 16 bases, with 16 bases between.

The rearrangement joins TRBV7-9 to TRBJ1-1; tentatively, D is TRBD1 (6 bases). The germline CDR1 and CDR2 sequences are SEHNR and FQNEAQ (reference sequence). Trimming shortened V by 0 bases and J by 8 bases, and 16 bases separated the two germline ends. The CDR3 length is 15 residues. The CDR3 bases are TGTGCCAGCAGCTTAGCTCCTGGACAGAGCGAGGAAGCTTTCTTT. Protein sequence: CASSLAPGQSEEAFF.

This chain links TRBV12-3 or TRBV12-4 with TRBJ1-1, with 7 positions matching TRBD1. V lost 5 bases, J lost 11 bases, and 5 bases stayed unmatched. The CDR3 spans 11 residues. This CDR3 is CASSPRGVAFF. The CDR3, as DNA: TGTGCCAGCAGTCCCAGGGGGGTGGCTTTCTTT.

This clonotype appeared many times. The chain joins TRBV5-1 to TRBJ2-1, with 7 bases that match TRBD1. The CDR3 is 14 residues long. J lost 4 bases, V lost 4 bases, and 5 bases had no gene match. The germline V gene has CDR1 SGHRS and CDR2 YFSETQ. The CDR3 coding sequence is TGCGCCAGCAGCGTGGGACAGAAGTACAATGAGCAGTTCTTC. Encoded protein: CASSVGQKYNEQFF.

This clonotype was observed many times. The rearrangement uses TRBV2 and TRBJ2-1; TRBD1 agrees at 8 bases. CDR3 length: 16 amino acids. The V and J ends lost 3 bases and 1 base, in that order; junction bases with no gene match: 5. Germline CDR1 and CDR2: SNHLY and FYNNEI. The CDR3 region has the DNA TGTGCCAGCAGTGAGCCCGGGACAGGATCCTACAATGAGCAGTTCTTC. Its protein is CASSEPGTGSYNEQFF.

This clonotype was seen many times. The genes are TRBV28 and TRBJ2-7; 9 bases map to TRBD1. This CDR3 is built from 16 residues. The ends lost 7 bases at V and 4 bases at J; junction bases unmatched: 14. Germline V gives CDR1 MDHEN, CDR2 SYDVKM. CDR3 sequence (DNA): TGTGCCAGCATCCTGGCCGGGACAGGGACAATTTACGAGCAGTACTTC. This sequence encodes CASILAGTGTIYEQYF.

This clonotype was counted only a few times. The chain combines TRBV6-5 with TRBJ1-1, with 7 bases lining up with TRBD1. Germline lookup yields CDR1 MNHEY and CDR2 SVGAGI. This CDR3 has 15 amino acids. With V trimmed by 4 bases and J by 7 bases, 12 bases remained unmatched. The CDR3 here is CASSSSGTEEVEAFF. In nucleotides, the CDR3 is TGTGCCAGCAGTTCTTCCGGGACAGAAGAAGTTGAAGCTTTCTTT.

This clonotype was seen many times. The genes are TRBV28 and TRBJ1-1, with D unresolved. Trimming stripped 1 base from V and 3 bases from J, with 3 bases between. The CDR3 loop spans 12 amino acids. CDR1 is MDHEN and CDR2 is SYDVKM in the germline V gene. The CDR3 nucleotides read TGTGCCAGCAGTTTATATTACACTGAAGCTTTCTTT. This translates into CASSLYYTEAFF.

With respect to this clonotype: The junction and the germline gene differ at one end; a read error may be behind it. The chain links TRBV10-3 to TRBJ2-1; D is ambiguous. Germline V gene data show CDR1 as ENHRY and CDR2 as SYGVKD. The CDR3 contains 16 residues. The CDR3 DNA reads TGTGCCACCAGTGAGGATTCCCCGCTGGGTTACAATGAGCAGTTCTTC. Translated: CATSEDSPLGYNEQFF.

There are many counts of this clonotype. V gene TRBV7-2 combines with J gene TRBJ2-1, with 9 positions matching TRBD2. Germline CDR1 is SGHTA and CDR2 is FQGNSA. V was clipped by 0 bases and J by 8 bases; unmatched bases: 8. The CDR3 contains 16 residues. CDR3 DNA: TGTGCCAGCAGCTTAGCGGCGGGGGGGCCTTCACATGAGCAGTTCTTC. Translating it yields CASSLAAGGPSHEQFF.

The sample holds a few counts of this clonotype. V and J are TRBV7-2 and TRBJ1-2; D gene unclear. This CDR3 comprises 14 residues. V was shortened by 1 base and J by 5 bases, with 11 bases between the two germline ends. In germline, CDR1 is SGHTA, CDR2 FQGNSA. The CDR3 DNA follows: TGTGCCAGCAGCTTAGGCCTAAGAGGGTATGGCTACACCTTC. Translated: CASSLGLRGYGYTF.

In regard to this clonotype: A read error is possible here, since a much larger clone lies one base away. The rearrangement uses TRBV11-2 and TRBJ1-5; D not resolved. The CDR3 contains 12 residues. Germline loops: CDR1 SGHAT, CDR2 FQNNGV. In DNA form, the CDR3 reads TGTGACAGCAGCCAAAGCAATCAGCCCCAGCATTTT. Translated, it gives CDSSQSNQPQHF.

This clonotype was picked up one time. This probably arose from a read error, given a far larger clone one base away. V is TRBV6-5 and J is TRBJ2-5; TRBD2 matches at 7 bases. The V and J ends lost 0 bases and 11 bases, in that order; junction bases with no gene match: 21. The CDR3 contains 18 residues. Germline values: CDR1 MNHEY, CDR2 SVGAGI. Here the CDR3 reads CASSYSPMGREYVNEQYF. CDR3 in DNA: TGTGCCAGCAGTTACTCACCGATGGGGCGGGAGTATGTCAATGAGCAGTACTTC.

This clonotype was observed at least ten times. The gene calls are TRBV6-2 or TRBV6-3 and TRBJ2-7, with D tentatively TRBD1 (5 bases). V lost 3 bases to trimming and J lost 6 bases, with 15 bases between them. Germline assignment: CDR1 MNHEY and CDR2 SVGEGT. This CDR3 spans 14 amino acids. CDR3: CASSYYPVGVEQYV. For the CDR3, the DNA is TGTGCCAGCAGTTATTATCCGGTAGGGGTCGAGCAGTACGTC.

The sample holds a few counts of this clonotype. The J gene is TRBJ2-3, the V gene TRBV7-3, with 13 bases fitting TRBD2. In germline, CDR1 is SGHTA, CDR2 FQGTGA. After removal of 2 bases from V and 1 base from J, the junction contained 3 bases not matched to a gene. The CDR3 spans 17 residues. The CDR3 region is CASSLGLAGVGTDTQYF. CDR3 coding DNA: TGTGCCAGCAGCTTAGGACTAGCGGGAGTAGGCACAGATACGCAGTATTTT.

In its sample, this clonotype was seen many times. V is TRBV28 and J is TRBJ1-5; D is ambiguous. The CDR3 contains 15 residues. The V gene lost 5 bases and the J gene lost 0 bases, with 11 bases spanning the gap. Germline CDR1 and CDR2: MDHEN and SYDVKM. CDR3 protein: CASSPTKYSNQPQHF. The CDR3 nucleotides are TGTGCCAGCAGTCCAACTAAGTATAGCAATCAGCCCCAGCATTTT.

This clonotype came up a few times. In nucleotides, the CDR3 is TGCAGTGCTAGAGGTTTGACTAGCGGGACCACAGATACGCAGTATTTT. Its protein is CSARGLTSGTTDTQYF. This rearrangement joins TRBV20-1 to TRBJ2-3, with TRBD2 matching 11 bases. This CDR3 comprises 16 residues. The V and J ends lost 1 base and 2 bases, in that order; junction bases with no gene match: 5. Germline assignment: CDR1 DFQATT and CDR2 SNEGSKA (reference sequence).